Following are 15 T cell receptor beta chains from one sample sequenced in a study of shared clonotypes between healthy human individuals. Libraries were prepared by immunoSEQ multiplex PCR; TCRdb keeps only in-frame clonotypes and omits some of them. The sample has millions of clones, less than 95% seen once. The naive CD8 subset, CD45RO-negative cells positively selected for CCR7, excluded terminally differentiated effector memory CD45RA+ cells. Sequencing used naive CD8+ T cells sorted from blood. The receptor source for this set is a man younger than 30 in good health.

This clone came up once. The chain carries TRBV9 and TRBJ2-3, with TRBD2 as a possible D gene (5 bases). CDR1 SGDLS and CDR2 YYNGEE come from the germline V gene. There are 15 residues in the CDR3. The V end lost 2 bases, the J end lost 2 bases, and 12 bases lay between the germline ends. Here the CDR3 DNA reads TGTGCCAGCAGCGTGGAGGATAGTGCCACAGATACGCAGTATTTT. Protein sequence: CASSVEDSATDTQYF. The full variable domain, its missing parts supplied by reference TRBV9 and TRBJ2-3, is DSGVTQTPKHLITATGQRVTLRCSPRSGDLSVYWYQQSLDQGLQFLIQYYNGEERAKGNILERFSAQQFPDLHSELNLSSLELGDSALYFCASSVEDSATDTQYFGPGTRLTVL.

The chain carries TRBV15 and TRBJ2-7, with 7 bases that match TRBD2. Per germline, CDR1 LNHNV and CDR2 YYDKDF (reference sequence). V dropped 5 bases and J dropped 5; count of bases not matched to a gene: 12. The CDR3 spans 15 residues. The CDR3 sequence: CATSFRTRVRDEQYF. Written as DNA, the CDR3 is TGTGCCACCAGCTTTCGGACTAGGGTCAGGGACGAGCAGTACTTC.

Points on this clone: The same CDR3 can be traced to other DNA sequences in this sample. The CDR3 is CASSIDGTANYGYTF. The DNA of the CDR3 is TGTGCCAGTAGTATAGATGGGACAGCCAACTATGGCTACACCTTC. The rearrangement links TRBV19 to TRBJ1-2; TRBD1 matches 7 bases. Losses at the gene ends were 0 bases for V and 2 bases for J; bases not matched to a gene: 3. Germline assignment: CDR1 LNHDA and CDR2 SQIVND (reference sequence). The CDR3 sequence is 15 residues long.

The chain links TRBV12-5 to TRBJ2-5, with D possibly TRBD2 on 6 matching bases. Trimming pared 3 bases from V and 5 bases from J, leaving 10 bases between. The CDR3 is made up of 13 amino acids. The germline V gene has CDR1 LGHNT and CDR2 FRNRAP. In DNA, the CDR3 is TGTGCTAGTGGTTTCGGGAGATGGGAGACCCAGTACTTC. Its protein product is CASGFGRWETQYF.

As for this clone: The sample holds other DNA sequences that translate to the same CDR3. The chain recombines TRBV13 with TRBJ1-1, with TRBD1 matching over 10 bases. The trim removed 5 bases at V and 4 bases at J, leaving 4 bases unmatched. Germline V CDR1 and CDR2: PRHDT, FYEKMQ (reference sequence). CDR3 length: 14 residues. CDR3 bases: TGTGCCAGCAGCCCCGGGACAGGGGTCACTGAAGCTTTCTTT. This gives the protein CASSPGTGVTEAFF.

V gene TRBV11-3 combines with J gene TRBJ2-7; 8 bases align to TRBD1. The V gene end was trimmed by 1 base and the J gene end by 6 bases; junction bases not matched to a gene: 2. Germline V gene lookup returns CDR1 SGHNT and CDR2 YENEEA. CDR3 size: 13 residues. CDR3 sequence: CASSLGTGLEQYF. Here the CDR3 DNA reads TGTGCCAGCAGCTTAGGGACAGGGCTCGAGCAGTACTTC.

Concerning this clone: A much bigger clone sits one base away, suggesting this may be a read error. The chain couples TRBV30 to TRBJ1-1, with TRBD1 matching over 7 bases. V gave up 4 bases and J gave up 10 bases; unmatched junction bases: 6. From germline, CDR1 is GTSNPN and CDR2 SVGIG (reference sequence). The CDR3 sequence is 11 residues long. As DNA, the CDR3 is TGTGCCTGGACTGTTTACAGGGGAGCTTTCTTT. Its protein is CAWTVYRGAFF.

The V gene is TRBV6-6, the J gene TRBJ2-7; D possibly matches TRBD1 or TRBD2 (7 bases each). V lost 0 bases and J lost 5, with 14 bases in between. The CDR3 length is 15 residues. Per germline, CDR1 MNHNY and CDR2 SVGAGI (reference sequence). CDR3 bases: TGTGCCAGCAGTTACTCGGGCGCAGGGGGGGACGAGCAGTACTTC. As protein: CASSYSGAGGDEQYF.

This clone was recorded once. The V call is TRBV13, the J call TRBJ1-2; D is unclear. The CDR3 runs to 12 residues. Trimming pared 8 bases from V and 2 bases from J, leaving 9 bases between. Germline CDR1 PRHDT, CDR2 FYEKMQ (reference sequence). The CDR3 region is CASQLINYGYTF. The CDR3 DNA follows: TGTGCCAGCCAACTGATCAACTATGGCTACACCTTC.

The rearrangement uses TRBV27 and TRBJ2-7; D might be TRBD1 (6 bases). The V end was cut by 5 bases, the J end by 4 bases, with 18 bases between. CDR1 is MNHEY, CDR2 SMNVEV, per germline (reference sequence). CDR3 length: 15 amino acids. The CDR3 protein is CASSPDPGAIYEQYF. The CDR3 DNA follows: TGTGCCAGCAGTCCCGACCCAGGGGCGATATACGAGCAGTACTTC.

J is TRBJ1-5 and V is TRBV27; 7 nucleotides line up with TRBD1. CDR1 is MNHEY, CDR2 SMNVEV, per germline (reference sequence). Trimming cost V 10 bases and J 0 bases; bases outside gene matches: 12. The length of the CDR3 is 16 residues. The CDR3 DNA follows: TGTGCCACCACCCAGACAGGGATCGGTAGCAATCAGCCCCAGCATTTT. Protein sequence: CATTQTGIGSNQPQHF.

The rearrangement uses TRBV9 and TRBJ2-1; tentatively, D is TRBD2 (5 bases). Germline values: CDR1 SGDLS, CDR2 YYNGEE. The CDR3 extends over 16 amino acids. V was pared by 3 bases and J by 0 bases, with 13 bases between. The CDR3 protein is CASSGLGGSSYNEQFF. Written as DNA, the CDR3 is TGTGCCAGCAGCGGGCTCGGAGGAAGCTCCTACAATGAGCAGTTCTTC.

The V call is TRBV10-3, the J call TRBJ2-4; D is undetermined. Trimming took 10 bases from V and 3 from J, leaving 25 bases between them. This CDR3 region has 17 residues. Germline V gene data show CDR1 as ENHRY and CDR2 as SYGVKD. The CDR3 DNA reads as TGTGCCAGCTTGGACGGTCTTATCAGTGTGGACAAAAACATTCAGTACTTC. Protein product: CASLDGLISVDKNIQYF.

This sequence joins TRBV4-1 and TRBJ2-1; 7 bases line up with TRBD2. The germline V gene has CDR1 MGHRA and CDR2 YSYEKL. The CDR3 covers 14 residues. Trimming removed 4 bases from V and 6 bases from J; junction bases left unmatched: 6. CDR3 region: CASSRVGGVNEQFF. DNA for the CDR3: TGCGCCAGCAGCCGAGTTGGGGGGGTCAATGAGCAGTTCTTC.

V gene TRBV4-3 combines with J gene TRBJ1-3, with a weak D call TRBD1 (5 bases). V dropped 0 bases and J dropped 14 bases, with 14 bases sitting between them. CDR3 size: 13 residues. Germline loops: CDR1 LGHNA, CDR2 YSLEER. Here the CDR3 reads CASSQDLEGRVYF. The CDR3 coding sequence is TGCGCCAGCAGCCAAGATCTGGAGGGGCGAGTATATTTT.